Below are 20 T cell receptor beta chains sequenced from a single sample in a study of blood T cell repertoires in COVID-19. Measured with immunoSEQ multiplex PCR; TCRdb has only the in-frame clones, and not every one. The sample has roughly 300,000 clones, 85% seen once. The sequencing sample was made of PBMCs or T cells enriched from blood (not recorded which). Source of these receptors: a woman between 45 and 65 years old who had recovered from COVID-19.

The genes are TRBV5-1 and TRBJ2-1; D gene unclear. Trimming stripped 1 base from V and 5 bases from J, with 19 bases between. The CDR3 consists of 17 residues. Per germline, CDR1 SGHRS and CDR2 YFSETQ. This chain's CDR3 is CASSLRVIQQGDNEQFF. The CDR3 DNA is TGCGCCAGCAGCTTGCGCGTAATACAGCAAGGTGACAATGAGCAGTTCTTC.

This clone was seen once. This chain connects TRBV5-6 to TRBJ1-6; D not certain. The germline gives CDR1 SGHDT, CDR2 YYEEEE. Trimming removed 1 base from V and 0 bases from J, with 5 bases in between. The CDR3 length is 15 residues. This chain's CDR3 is CASSLRSSYNSPLHF. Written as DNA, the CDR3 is TGTGCCAGCAGCTTGAGGAGCTCCTATAATTCACCCCTCCACTTT.

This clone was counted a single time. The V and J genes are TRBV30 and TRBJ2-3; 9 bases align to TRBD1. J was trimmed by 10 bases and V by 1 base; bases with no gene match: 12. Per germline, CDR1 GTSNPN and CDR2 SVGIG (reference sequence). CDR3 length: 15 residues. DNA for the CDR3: TGTGCCTGGAGTGGAGGGACAGGGTACCCCTTATCGCAGTATTTT. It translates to CAWSGGTGYPLSQYF.

The CDR3 bases are TGTGCCAGCAGTCCCCAGACAGGGGGCTTTTACGAGCAGTACTTC. This encodes CASSPQTGGFYEQYF. The rearrangement links TRBV27 to TRBJ2-7, with 10 bases matching TRBD1. CDR3 length equals 15 residues. From germline, CDR1 is MNHEY and CDR2 SMNVEV (reference sequence). V was clipped by 5 bases and J by 4 bases; unmatched bases: 8.

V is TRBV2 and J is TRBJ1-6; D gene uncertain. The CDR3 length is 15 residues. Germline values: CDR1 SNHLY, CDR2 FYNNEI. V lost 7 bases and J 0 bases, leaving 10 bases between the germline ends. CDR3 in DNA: TGTGCCAGCAAGGAACGGGACTCCTATAATTCACCCCTCCACTTT. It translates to CASKERDSYNSPLHF. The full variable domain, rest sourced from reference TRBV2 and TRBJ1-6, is EPEVTQTPSHQVTQMGQEVILRCVPISNHLYFYWYRQILGQKVEFLVSFYNNEISEKSEIFDDQFSVERPDGSNFTLKIRSTKLEDSAMYFCASKERDSYNSPLHFGNGTRLTVT.

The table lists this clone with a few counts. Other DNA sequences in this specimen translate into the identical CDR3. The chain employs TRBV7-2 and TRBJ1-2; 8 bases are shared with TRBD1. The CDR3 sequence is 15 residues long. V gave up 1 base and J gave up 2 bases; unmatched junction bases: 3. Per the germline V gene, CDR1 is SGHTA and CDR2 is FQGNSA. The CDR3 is CASSLGQGANYGYTF. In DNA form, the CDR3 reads TGTGCCAGCAGCTTAGGTCAGGGGGCAAACTATGGCTACACCTTC.

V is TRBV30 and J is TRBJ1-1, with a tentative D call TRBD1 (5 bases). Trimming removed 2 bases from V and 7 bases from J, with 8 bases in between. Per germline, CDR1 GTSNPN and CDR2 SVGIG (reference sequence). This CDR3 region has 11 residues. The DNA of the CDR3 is TGTGCCTGGAGTTCACAGGATGAAGCTTTCTTT. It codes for CAWSSQDEAFF.

Written as DNA, the CDR3 is TGTGCCAGTAGTATAGGAGTAGAGGCTGGGGCCAACGTCCTGACTTTC. Amino acid sequence: CASSIGVEAGANVLTF. This chain connects TRBV19 to TRBJ2-6; D is undetermined. The germline gives CDR1 LNHDA, CDR2 SQIVND (reference sequence). CDR3 size: 16 residues. V was cut by 1 base and J by 2 bases, with 9 bases left in between.

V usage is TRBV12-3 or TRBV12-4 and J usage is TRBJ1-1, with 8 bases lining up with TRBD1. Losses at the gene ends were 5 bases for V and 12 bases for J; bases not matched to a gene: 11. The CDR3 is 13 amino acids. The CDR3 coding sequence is TGTGCCAGCAGTAGTGGACAGGGCGGGTCTACTTTCTTT. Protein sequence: CASSSGQGGSTFF.

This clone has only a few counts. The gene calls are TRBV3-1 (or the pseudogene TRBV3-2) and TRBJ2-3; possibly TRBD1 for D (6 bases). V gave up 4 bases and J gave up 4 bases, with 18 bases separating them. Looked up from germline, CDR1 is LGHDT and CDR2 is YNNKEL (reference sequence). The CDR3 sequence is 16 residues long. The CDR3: CASSLLGPGAADTQYF. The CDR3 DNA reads TGTGCCAGCAGCCTTCTAGGCCCAGGGGCGGCAGATACGCAGTATTTT.

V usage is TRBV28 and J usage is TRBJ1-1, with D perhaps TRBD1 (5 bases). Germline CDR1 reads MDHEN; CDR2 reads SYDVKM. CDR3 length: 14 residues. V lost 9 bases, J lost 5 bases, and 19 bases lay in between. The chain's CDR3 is CASWGGVRGTEAFF. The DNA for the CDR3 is TGTGCCAGTTGGGGGGGGGTTAGAGGGACTGAAGCTTTCTTT.

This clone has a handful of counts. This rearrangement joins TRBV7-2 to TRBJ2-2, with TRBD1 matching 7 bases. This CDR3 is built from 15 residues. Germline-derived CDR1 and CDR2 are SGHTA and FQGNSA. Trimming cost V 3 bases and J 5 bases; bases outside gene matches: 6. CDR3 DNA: TGTGCCAGCAGCTTTTTCCCGGGACAGACCGGGGAGCTGTTTTTT. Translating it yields CASSFFPGQTGELFF.

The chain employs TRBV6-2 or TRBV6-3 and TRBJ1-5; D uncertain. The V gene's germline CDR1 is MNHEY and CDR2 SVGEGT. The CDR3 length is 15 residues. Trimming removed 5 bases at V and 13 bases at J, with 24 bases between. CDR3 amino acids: CASSPLNRGMIVQHF. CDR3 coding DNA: TGTGCCAGCAGTCCCCTAAATCGAGGGATGATTGTACAGCATTTT.

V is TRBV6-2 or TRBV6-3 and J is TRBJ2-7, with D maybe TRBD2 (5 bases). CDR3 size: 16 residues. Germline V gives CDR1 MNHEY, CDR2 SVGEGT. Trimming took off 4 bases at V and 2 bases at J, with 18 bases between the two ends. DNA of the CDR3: TGTGCCAGCAGTTTAGTCGGGATCACTGTCCCCTACGAGCAGTACTTC. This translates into CASSLVGITVPYEQYF.

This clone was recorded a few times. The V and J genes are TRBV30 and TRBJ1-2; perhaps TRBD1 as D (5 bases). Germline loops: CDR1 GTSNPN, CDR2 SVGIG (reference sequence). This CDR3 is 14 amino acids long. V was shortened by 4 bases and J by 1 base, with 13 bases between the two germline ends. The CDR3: CAWNLKGINYGYTF. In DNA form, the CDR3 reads TGTGCCTGGAACCTGAAGGGGATTAACTATGGCTACACCTTC.

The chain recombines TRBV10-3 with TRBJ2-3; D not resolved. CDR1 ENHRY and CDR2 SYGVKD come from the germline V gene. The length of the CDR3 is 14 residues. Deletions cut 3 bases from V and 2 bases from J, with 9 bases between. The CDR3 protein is CAISDREATDTQYF. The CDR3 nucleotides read TGTGCCATCAGTGATCGAGAGGCCACAGATACGCAGTATTTT.

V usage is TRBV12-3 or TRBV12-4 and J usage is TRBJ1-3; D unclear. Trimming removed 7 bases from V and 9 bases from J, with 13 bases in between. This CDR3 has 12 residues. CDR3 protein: CASTPGVRTIYF. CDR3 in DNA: TGTGCCAGCACCCCCGGGGTTCGCACCATATATTTT.

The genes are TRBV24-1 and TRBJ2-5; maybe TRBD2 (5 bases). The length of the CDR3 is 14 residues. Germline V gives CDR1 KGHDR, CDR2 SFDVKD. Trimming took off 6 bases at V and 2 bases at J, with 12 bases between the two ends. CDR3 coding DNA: TGTGCCACCAGTAAAGGTGGGAGTCAAGAGACCCAGTACTTC. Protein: CATSKGGSQETQYF.

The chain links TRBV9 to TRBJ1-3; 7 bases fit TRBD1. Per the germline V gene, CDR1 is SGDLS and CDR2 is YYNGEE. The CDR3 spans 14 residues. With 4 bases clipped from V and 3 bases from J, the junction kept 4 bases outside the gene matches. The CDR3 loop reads CASSPTGVGNTIYF. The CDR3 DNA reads TGTGCCAGCAGCCCAACAGGGGTTGGAAACACCATATATTTT.

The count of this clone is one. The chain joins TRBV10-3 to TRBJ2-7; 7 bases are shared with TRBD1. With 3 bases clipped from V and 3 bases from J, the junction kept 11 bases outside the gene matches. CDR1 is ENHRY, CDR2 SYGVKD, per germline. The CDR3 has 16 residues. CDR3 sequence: CAISEFPGGRGYEQYF. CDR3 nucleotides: TGTGCCATCAGTGAATTCCCAGGGGGTAGGGGCTACGAGCAGTACTTC.